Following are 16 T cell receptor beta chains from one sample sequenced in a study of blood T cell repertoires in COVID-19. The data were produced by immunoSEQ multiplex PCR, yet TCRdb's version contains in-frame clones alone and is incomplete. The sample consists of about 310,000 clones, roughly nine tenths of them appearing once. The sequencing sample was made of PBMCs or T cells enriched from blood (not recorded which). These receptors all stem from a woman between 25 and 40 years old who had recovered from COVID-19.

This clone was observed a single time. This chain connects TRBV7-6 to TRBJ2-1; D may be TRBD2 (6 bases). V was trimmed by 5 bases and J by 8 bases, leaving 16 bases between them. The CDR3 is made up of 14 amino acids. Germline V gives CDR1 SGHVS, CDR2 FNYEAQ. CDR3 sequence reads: CASSRLVGVYEQFF. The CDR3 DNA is TGTGCCAGCAGCCGACTAGTGGGTGTGTATGAGCAGTTCTTC.

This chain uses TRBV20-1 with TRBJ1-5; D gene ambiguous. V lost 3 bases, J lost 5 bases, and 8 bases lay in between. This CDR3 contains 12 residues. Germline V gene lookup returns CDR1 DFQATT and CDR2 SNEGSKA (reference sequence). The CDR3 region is CSASRLYQPQHF. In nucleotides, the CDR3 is TGCAGTGCTAGTCGTCTTTATCAGCCCCAGCATTTT.

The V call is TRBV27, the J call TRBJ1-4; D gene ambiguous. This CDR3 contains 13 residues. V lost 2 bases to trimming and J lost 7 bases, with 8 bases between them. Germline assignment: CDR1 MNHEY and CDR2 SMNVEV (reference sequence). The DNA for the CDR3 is TGTGCCAGCAGTTTAAGTCAGGTTGAAAAACTGTTTTTT. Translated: CASSLSQVEKLFF.

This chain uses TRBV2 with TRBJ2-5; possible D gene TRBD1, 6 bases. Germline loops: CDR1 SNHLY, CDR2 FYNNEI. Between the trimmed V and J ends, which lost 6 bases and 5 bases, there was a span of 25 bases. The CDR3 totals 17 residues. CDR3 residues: CASSLGGTGSHRETQYF. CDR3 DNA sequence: TGTGCCAGCAGCTTAGGAGGAACAGGGTCTCATAGGGAGACCCAGTACTTC.

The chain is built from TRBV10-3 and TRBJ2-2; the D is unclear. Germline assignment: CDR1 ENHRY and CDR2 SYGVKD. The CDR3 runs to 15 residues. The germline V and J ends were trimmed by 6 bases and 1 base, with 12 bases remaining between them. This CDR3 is CAISPRPGNTGELFF. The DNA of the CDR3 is TGTGCCATCAGCCCCAGGCCAGGGAACACCGGGGAGCTGTTTTTT.

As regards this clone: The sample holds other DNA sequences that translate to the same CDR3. The CDR3 is CASSPPSRNTEAFF. CDR3 nucleotides: TGTGCCAGCTCACCGCCGTCCAGGAACACTGAAGCTTTCTTT. The chain links TRBV18 to TRBJ1-1; D ambiguous. The CDR3 is 14 residues long. Between the trimmed V and J ends, which lost 3 bases and 1 base, there was a span of 9 bases. Germline V CDR1 and CDR2: KGHSH, LQKENI. Full variable domain (missing parts from reference TRBV18 and TRBJ1-1): NAGVMQNPRHLVRRRGQEARLRCSPMKGHSHVYWYRQLPEEGLKFMVYLQKENIIDESGMPKERFSAEFPKEGPSILRIQQVVRGDSAAYFCASSPPSRNTEAFFGQGTRLTVV.

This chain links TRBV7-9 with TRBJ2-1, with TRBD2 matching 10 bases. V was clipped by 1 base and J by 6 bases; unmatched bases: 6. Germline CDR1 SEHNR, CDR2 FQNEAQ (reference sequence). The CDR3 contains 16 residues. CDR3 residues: CASSLVWVAGGNEQFF. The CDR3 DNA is TGTGCCAGCAGCTTAGTATGGGTAGCGGGAGGCAATGAGCAGTTCTTC.

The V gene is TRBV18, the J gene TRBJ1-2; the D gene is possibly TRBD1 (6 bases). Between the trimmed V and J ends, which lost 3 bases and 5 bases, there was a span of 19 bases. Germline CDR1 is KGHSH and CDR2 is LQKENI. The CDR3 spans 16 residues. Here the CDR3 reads CASSPSLADRSYGYTF. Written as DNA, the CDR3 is TGTGCCAGCTCACCTTCCCTCGCGGACAGATCTTATGGCTACACCTTC.

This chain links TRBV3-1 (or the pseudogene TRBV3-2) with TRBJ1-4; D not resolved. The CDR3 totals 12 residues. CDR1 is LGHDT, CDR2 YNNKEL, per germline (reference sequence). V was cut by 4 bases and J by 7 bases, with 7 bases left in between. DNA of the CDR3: TGTGCCAGCAGCCGCGGTGGTGAAAAACTGTTTTTT. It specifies CASSRGGEKLFF.

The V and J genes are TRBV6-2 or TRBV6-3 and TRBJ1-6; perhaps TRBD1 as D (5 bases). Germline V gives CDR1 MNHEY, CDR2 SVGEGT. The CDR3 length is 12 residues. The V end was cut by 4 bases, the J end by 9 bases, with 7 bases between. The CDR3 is CASSSQGSPLHF. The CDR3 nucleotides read TGTGCCAGCAGTTCCCAGGGTTCACCCCTCCACTTT.

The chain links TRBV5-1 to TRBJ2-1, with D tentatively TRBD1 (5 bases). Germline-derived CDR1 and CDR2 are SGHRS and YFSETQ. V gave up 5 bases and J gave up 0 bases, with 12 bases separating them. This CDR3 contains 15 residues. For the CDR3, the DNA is TGCGCCAGCAGAAGACAGCTCAGCTCCTACAATGAGCAGTTCTTC. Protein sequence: CASRRQLSSYNEQFF.

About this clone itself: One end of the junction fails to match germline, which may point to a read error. The CDR3: CAGSLITGVREKLFF. As DNA, the CDR3 is TGTGCCGGTAGTTTGATAACAGGGGTGAGGGAGAAACTGTTTTTT. V and J are TRBV19 and TRBJ1-4; TRBD1 agrees at 7 bases. The CDR3 is 15 residues long. Germline CDR1 LNHDA, CDR2 SQIVND (reference sequence).

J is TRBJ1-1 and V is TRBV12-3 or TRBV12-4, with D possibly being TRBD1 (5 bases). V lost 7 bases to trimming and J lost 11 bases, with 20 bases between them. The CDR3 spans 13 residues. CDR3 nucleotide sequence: TGTGCCAGCATCCATAACGTAGGGGTGATGGCTTTCTTT. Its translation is CASIHNVGVMAFF.

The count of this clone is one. Written as DNA, the CDR3 is TGTGCCAGCAGTTCCGGGACTAGCGGGACGACAGATACGCAGTATTTT. The encoded protein is CASSSGTSGTTDTQYF. This chain connects TRBV6-5 to TRBJ2-3, with 13 bases that match TRBD2. This CDR3 is 16 amino acids long. Germline CDR1 MNHEY, CDR2 SVGAGI. The junction had 4 bases not matched to a gene; V was cut back by 4 bases and J by 3 bases.

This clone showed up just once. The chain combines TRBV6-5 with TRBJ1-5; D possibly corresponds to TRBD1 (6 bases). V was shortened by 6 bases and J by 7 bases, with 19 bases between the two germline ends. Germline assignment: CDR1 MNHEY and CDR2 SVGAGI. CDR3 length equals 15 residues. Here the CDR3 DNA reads TGTGCCAGCAGACCCCCGGGGGGGCTGAGACAGCCCCAGCATTTT. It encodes CASRPPGGLRQPQHF.

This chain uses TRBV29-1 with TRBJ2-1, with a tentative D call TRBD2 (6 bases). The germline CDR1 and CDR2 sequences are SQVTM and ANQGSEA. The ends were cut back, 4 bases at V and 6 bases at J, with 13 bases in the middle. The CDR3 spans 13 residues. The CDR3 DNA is TGCAGCGTTGCCCCTTTGGGGGGCAATGAGCAGTTCTTC. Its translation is CSVAPLGGNEQFF.